Below are 18 T cell receptor beta chains sequenced from a single sample in a study of control samples from healthy donors and cancer patients. Clones were read by immunoSEQ multiplex PCR, and TCRdb kept only the in-frame ones, dropping some. Found here are tens of thousands of clones, roughly 91% of them singletons; the top ten hold around 9.3%. Sequencing input: PBMCs. The receptors here all came from an older woman with head and neck cancer.

This chain links TRBV2 with TRBJ1-4, with a tentative D call TRBD1 (5 bases). Trimming left V 7 bases short and J 7 bases short, with 10 bases between. Germline loops: CDR1 SNHLY, CDR2 FYNNEI. The CDR3 covers 12 residues. CDR3 protein: CASNFRAEKLFF. In DNA form, the CDR3 reads TGTGCCAGCAATTTCAGGGCTGAAAAACTGTTTTTT.

The chain carries TRBV6-5 and TRBJ1-1, with D unresolved. CDR3 size: 15 residues. Trimming left V 0 bases short and J 10 bases short, with 18 bases between. The germline V gene encodes CDR1 MNHEY and CDR2 SVGAGI. The CDR3 nucleotides read TGTGCCAGCAGTTACTCGTGGTCCAACCACCGAGGAGCTTTCTTT. Its protein product is CASSYSWSNHRGAFF.

The V gene is TRBV4-2, the J gene TRBJ2-6; the D gene is possibly TRBD1 (6 bases). The CDR3 has 18 amino acids. V gave up 4 bases and J gave up 0 bases, with 16 bases separating them. Germline CDR1 and CDR2: LGHNA and YNFKEQ. CDR3: CASSPKTGISSGANVLTF. Written as DNA, the CDR3 is TGTGCCAGCAGCCCAAAGACAGGCATTAGCTCTGGGGCCAACGTCCTGACTTTC.

The CDR3 reads CASSPSTGAGSYNEQFF. CDR3 nucleotides: TGTGCCAGCAGCCCATCCACCGGGGCAGGCTCCTACAATGAGCAGTTCTTC. The chain couples TRBV14 to TRBJ2-1; the D gene could be TRBD1 or TRBD2 (5 bases each). Per the germline V gene, CDR1 is SGHDN and CDR2 is FVKESK. Between the trimmed V and J ends, which lost 4 bases and 0 bases, there was a span of 16 bases. This CDR3 region has 17 residues.

The chain uses TRBV10-3 and TRBJ1-1; 10 bases are a match to TRBD1. The CDR3 is 15 residues long. Trimming at V came to 4 bases and at J to 1 base, leaving 3 bases not matched to a gene. Germline V lookup: CDR1 ENHRY, CDR2 SYGVKD. CDR3 sequence: CAISGGDRGNTEAFF. CDR3 nucleotide sequence: TGTGCCATCAGTGGCGGGGACAGGGGGAACACTGAAGCTTTCTTT.

This rearrangement joins TRBV7-3 to TRBJ2-1; D unresolved. Trimming removed 6 bases at V and 6 bases at J, with 18 bases between. The germline V gene has CDR1 SGHTA and CDR2 FQGTGA. The length of the CDR3 is 15 residues. Written as DNA, the CDR3 is TGTGCCAGCAGTTTGGACCCGCTCCCGACCAATGAGCAGTTCTTC. Amino acids: CASSLDPLPTNEQFF.

The chain's CDR3 is CASSTGWDNEKLFF. The CDR3 DNA is TGTGCCAGCAGTACAGGGTGGGATAATGAAAAACTGTTTTTT. The rearrangement uses TRBV27 and TRBJ1-4, with a possible D match to TRBD1 (6 bases). Germline V gives CDR1 MNHEY, CDR2 SMNVEV (reference sequence). The CDR3 is made up of 14 amino acids. V lost 5 bases, J lost 4 bases, and 11 bases lay in between.

CDR3 sequence reads: CASSVGGGIRETQYF. The CDR3 nucleotides read TGTGCCAGCAGCGTAGGAGGGGGGATACGGGAGACCCAGTACTTC. V is TRBV9 and J is TRBJ2-5; perhaps D is TRBD1 or TRBD2 (6 bases each). V was clipped by 0 bases and J by 5 bases, with 14 bases between them. The germline V gene encodes CDR1 SGDLS and CDR2 YYNGEE. This CDR3 has 15 residues.

The J gene is TRBJ1-1, the V gene TRBV28; D call uncertain. Between the trimmed V and J ends, which lost 7 bases and 7 bases, there was a span of 22 bases. Germline V CDR1 and CDR2: MDHEN, SYDVKM. This CDR3 contains 15 residues. The CDR3 bases are TGTGCCAGCACCCCCAGCGTGGGAAATGAGGTTGAAGCTTTCTTT. It encodes CASTPSVGNEVEAFF.

This chain uses TRBV10-3 with TRBJ2-7, with 14 bases lining up with TRBD2. CDR1 and CDR2 (germline): ENHRY, SYGVKD. V lost 3 bases and J lost 4; bases outside the gene matches: 8. The CDR3 spans 17 residues. CDR3 in DNA: TGTGCCATCAGTGACCTCGGGACTAGCGGGAGCCCATACGAGCAGTACTTC. Protein: CAISDLGTSGSPYEQYF.

This chain joins TRBV10-3 and TRBJ2-1, with a possible D match to TRBD2 (7 bases). This CDR3 has 15 residues. Germline values: CDR1 ENHRY, CDR2 SYGVKD. Trimming stripped 8 bases from V and 9 bases from J, with 23 bases between. CDR3 DNA: TGTGCCATCGGGGGGGCCAGGGAGGCGCTTCGTGAGCAGTTCTTC. Translation: CAIGGAREALREQFF.

This clone was counted once. J is TRBJ2-5 and V is TRBV3-1 (or the pseudogene TRBV3-2); D is possibly TRBD2 (6 bases). Trimming stripped 4 bases from V and 4 bases from J, with 10 bases between. The CDR3 length is 13 residues. Germline CDR1 is LGHDT and CDR2 is YNNKEL (reference sequence). The CDR3 reads CASSPGLLETQYF. CDR3 DNA sequence: TGTGCCAGCAGCCCTGGACTATTAGAGACCCAGTACTTC.

The DNA for the CDR3 is TGTGCCAGCAGCCATGCCACAGGGGGCTCAGAGACCCAGTACTTC. Translating it yields CASSHATGGSETQYF. The chain carries TRBV14 and TRBJ2-5, with 9 bases that match TRBD1. This CDR3 has 15 residues. V lost 3 bases, J lost 4 bases, and 6 bases stayed unmatched. Germline V gene data show CDR1 as SGHDN and CDR2 as FVKESK.

J is TRBJ1-3 and V is TRBV5-4; D uncertain. The CDR3 sequence is 15 residues long. Trimming removed 8 bases at V and 0 bases at J, with 15 bases between. The germline V gene encodes CDR1 SGHNT and CDR2 YYREEE (reference sequence). The CDR3 bases are TGTGCCAGTGGGTTGGATCTTCACTCTGGAAACACCATATATTTT. Translating gives CASGLDLHSGNTIYF.

The gene calls are TRBV5-5 and TRBJ2-7, with 7 bases that match TRBD2. Germline V gene lookup returns CDR1 SGHKS and CDR2 YYEKEE (reference sequence). This CDR3 has 14 residues. J was trimmed by 1 base and V by 4 bases; bases with no gene match: 5. Written as DNA, the CDR3 is TGTGCCAGCAGCACCCCGGGGGGATCCTACGAGCAGTACTTC. Translated: CASSTPGGSYEQYF.

This sequence joins TRBV19 and TRBJ2-1; tentatively, D is TRBD1 (6 bases). With 6 bases removed from V and 8 bases from J, the gap between germline ends came to 17 bases. From germline, CDR1 is LNHDA and CDR2 SQIVND (reference sequence). CDR3 length equals 14 residues. The CDR3 nucleotides read TGTGCCAGTAGCCGGGACACCTCACGGGATGAGCAGTTCTTC. Translating gives CASSRDTSRDEQFF.

The chain carries TRBV7-2 and TRBJ1-3, with D tentatively TRBD1 (6 bases). V lost 2 bases, J lost 1 base, and 9 bases lay in between. CDR3 length: 15 amino acids. Per germline, CDR1 SGHTA and CDR2 FQGNSA. The CDR3 DNA is TGTGCCAGCAGCTTAATACAGGGATCTGGAAACACCATATATTTT. It specifies CASSLIQGSGNTIYF.

The chain couples TRBV28 to TRBJ2-1; TRBD1 agrees at 11 bases. The CDR3 is 13 amino acids. Germline V gives CDR1 MDHEN, CDR2 SYDVKM. J gave up 11 bases and V 7 bases, and 7 bases lay outside the gene matches. The CDR3: CASTEDRGRKQFF. CDR3 sequence (DNA): TGTGCCAGCACCGAGGACAGGGGGCGAAAGCAGTTCTTC.